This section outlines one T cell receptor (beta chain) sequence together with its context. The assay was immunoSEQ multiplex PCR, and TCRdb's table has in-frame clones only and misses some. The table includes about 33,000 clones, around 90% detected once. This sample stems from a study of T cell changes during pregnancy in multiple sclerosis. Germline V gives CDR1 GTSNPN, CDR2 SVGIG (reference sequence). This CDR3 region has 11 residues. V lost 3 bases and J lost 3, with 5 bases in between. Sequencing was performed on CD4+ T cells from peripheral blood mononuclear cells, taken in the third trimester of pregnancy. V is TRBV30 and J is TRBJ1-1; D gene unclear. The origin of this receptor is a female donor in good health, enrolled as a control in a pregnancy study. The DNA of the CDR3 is TGTGCCTGGAGGCAGGACACTGAAGCTTTCTTT. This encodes CAWRQDTEAFF.